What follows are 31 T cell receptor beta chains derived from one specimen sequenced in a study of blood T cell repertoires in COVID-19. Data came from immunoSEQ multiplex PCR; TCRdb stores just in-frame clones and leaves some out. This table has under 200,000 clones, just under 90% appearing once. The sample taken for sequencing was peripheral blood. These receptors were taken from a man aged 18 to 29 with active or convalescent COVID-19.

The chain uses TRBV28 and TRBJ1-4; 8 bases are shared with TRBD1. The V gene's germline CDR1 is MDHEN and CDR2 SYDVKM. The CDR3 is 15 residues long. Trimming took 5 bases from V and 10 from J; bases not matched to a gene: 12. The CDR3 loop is CASSTGGDVPGKLFF. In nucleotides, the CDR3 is TGTGCCAGCAGTACAGGGGGAGACGTCCCTGGAAAACTGTTTTTT. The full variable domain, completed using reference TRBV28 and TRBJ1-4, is DVKVTQSSRYLVKRTGEKVFLECVQDMDHENMFWYRQDPGLGLRLIYFSYDVKMKEKGDIPEGYSVSREKKERFSLILESASTNQTSMYLCASSTGGDVPGKLFFGSGTQLSVL.

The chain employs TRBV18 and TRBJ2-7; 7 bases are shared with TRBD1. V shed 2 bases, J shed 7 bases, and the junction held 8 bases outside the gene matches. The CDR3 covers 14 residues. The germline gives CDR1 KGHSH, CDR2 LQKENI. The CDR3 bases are TGTGCCAGCTCACCAGAGGCAGGGGGTGTGGAGCAGTACTTC. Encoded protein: CASSPEAGGVEQYF. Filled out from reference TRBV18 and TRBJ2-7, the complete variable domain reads NAGVMQNPRHLVRRRGQEARLRCSPMKGHSHVYWYRQLPEEGLKFMVYLQKENIIDESGMPKERFSAEFPKEGPSILRIQQVVRGDSAAYFCASSPEAGGVEQYFGPGTRLTVT.

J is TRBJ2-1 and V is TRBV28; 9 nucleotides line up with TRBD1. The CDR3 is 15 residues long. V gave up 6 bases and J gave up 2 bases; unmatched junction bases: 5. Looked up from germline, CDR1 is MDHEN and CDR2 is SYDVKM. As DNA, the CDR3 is TGTGCCAGCAGCCCCCGGACAGGGGCCTACAATGAGCAGTTCTTC. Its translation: CASSPRTGAYNEQFF.

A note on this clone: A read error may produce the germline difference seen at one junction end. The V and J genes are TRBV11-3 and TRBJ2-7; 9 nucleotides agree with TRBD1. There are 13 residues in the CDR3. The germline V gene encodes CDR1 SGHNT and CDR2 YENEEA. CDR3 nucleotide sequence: TGTGCCAGCAGCCGGGGACAGGGCTACGAGCAGCACTTC. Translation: CASSRGQGYEQHF.

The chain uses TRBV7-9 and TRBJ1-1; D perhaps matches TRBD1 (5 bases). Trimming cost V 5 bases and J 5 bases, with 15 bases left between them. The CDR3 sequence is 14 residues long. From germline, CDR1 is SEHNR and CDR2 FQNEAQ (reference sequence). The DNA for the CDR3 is TGTGCCAGCAGCACTGGTACCGCAGGGACTGAAGCTTTCTTT. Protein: CASSTGTAGTEAFF.

CDR3 region: CASSWGGPGEQYF. The CDR3 coding sequence is TGTGCCAGCAGTTGGGGGGGGCCCGGCGAGCAGTACTTC. V gene TRBV6-2 or TRBV6-3 combines with J gene TRBJ2-7, with TRBD2 as a possible D gene (7 bases). Trimming removed 4 bases at V and 6 bases at J, with 13 bases between. Germline assignment: CDR1 MNHEY and CDR2 SVGEGT. This CDR3 spans 13 amino acids.

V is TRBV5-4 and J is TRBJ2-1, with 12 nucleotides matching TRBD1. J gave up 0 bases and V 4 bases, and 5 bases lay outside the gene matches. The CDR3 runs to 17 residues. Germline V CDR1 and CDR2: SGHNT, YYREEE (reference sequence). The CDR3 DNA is TGTGCCAGCAGCAAAGGGACAGGGGGCCGCTCCTACAATGAGCAGTTCTTC. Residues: CASSKGTGGRSYNEQFF.

CDR3 sequence (DNA): TGTGCCAGCAAGGTTCAAACGAAACTCAACAGGGCTTGGGACACTGAAGCTTTCTTT. Translated: CASKVQTKLNRAWDTEAFF. V usage is TRBV7-8 and J usage is TRBJ1-1; D is perhaps TRBD1 (6 bases). This CDR3 has 19 residues. From germline, CDR1 is SGHVS and CDR2 FQNEAQ. V shed 7 bases and J shed 3 bases, with 30 bases lying between them.

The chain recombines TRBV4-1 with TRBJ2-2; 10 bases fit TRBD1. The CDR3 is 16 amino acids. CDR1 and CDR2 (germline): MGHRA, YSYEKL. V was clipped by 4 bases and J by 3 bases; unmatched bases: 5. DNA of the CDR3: TGCGCCAGCAGCCCCCGGACAGGGGGTGACACCGGGGAGCTGTTTTTT. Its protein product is CASSPRTGGDTGELFF.

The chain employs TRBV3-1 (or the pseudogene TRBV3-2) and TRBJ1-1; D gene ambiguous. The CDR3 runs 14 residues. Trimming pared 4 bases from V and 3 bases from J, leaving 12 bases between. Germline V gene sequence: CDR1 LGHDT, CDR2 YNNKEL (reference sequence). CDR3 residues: CASSPAHRDTEAFF. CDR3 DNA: TGTGCCAGCAGCCCCGCCCACCGGGACACTGAAGCTTTCTTT.

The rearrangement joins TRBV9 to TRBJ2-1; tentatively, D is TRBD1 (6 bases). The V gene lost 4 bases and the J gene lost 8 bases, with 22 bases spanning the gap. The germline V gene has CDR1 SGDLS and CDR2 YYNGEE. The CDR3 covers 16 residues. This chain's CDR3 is CASSPQSGAAVYEQFF. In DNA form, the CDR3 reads TGTGCCAGCAGCCCTCAGTCAGGGGCGGCGGTTTATGAGCAGTTCTTC.

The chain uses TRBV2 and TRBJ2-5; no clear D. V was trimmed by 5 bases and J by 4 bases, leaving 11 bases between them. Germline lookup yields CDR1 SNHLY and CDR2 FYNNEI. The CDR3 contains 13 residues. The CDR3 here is CASSNSGAETQYF. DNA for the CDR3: TGTGCCAGCAGTAATAGTGGAGCAGAGACCCAGTACTTC.

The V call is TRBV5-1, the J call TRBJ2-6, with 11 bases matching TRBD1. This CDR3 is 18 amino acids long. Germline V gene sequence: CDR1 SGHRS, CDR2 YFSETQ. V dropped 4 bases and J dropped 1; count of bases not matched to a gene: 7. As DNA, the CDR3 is TGCGCCAGCAGCCCCAACCGGGACAGGGGGTCTGGGGCCAACGTCCTGACTTTC. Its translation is CASSPNRDRGSGANVLTF.

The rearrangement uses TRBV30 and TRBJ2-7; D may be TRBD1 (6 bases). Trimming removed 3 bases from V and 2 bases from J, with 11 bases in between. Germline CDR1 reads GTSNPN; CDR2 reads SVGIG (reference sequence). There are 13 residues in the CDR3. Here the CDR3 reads CAWRSGHTYEQYF. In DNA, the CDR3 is TGTGCCTGGAGATCGGGACATACCTACGAGCAGTACTTC.

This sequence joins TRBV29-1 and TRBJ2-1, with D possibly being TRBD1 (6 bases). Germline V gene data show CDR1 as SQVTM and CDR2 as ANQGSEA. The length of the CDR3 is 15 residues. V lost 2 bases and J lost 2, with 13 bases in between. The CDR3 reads CSVEPNEGAYNEQFF. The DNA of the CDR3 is TGCAGCGTTGAACCCAACGAGGGGGCCTACAATGAGCAGTTCTTC.

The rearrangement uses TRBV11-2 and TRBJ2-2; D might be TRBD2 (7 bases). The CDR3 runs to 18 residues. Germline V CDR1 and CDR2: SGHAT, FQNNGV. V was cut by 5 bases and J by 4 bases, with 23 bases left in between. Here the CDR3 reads CASSLGRGMGSSTGELFF. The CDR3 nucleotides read TGTGCCAGCAGCCTGGGGAGGGGGATGGGCTCGAGCACCGGGGAGCTGTTTTTT.

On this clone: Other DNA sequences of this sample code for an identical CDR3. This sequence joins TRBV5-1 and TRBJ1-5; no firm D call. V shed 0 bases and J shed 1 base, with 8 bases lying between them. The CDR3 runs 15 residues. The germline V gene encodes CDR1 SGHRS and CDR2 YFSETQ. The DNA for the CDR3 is TGCGCCAGCAGCTTGGAAGGAGGAAGCAATCAGCCCCAGCATTTT. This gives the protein CASSLEGGSNQPQHF.

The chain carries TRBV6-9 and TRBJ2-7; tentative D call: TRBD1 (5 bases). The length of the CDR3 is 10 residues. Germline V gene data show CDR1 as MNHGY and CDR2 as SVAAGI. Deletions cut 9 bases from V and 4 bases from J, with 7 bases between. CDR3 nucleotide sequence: TGTGCCAGACAGGATTACGAGCAGTACTTC. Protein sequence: CARQDYEQYF.

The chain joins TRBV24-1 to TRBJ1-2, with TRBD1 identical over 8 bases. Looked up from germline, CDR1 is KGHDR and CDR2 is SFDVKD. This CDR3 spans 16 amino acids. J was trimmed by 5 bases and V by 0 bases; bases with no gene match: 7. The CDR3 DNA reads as TGTGCCACCAGTGATTTGTTCACAGGGGGGGGGTATGGCTACACCTTC. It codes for CATSDLFTGGGYGYTF.

The CDR3 reads CASSFGTGAGSPGANVLTF. In nucleotides, the CDR3 is TGTGCCAGCAGCTTCGGGACAGGGGCGGGCTCTCCGGGGGCCAACGTCCTGACTTTC. The chain links TRBV28 to TRBJ2-6; 10 bases line up with TRBD1. V lost 6 bases, J lost 4 bases, and 15 bases stayed unmatched. CDR1 MDHEN and CDR2 SYDVKM come from the germline V gene. There are 19 residues in the CDR3.

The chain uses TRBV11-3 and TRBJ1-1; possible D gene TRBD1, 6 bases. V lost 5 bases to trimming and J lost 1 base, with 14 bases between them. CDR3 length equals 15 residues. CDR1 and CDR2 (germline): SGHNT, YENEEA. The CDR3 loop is CASSPHSTGNTEAFF. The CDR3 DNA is TGTGCCAGCAGCCCACATTCGACAGGGAACACTGAAGCTTTCTTT.

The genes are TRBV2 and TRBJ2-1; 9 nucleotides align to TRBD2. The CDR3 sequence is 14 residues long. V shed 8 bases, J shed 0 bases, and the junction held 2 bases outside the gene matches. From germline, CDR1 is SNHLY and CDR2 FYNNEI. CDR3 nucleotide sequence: TGTGCCAGCGTTAGCGGGAGCTCCTACAATGAGCAGTTCTTC. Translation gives CASVSGSSYNEQFF.

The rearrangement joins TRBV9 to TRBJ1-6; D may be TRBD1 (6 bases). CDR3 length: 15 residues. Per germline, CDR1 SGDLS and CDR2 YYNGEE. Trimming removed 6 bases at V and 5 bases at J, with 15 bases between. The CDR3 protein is CASTPDRTNNSPLHF. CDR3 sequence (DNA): TGTGCCAGCACCCCAGACAGGACGAATAATTCACCCCTCCACTTT.

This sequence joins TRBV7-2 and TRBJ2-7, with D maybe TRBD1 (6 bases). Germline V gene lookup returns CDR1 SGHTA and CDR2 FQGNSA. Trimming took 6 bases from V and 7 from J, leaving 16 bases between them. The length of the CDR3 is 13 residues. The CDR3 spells CASSGQNSREQYF. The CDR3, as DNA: TGTGCCAGCAGTGGACAGAATTCAAGGGAGCAGTACTTC.

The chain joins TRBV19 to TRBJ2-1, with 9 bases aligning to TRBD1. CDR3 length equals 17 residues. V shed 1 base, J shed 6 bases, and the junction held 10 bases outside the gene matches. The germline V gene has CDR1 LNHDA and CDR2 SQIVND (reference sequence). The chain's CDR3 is CASSIGLGQGFPNEQFF. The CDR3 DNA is TGTGCCAGTAGTATAGGCCTGGGACAGGGATTTCCCAATGAGCAGTTCTTC.

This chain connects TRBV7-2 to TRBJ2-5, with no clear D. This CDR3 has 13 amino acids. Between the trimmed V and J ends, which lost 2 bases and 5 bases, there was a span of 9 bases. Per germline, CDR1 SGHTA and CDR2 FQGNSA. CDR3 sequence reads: CASSLSQAETQYF. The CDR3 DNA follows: TGTGCCAGCAGCTTATCCCAAGCGGAGACCCAGTACTTC. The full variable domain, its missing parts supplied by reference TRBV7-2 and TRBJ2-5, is GAGVSQSPSNKVTEKGKDVELRCDPISGHTALYWYRQSLGQGLEFLIYFQGNSAPDKSGLPSDRFSAERTGGSVSTLTIQRTQQEDSAVYLCASSLSQAETQYFGPGTRLLVL.

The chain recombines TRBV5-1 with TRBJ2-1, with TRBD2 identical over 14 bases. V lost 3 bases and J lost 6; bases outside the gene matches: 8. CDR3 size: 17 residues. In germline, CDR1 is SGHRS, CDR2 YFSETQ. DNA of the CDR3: TGCGCCAGCAGCTATGGGACTAGCGGGAGTAACCCCAATGAGCAGTTCTTC. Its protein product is CASSYGTSGSNPNEQFF. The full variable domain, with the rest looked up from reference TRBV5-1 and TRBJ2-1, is KAGVTQTPRYLIKTRGQQVTLSCSPISGHRSVSWYQQTPGQGLQFLFEYFSETQRNKGNFPGRFSGRQFSNSRSEMNVSTLELGDSALYLCASSYGTSGSNPNEQFFGPGTRLTVL.

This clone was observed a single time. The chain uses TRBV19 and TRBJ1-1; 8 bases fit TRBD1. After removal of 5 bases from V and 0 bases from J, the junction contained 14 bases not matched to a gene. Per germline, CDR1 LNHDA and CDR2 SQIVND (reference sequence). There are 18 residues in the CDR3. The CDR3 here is CASSARTGRIQVNTEAFF. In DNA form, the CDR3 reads TGTGCCAGTAGTGCCCGGACAGGGAGGATCCAAGTGAACACTGAAGCTTTCTTT.

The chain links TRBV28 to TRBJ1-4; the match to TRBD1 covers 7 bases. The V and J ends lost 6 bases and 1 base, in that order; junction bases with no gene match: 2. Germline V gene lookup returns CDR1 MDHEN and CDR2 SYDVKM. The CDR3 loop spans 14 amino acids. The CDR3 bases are TGTGCCAGCAGACCAGGGGGAACTAATGAAAAACTGTTTTTT. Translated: CASRPGGTNEKLFF.

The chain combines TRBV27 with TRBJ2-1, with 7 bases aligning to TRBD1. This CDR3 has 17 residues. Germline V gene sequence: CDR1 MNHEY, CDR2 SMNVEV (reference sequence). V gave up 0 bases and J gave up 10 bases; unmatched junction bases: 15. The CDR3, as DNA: TGTGCCAGCAGTTTATCGACCTTCCGGGACAGCGTAAACGAGCAGTTCTTC. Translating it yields CASSLSTFRDSVNEQFF.

CDR3 loop: CASSSTGVDYGYTF. DNA for the CDR3: TGTGCCAGCAGTTCGACAGGGGTTGACTATGGCTACACCTTC. The chain carries TRBV6-5 and TRBJ1-2; 8 positions agree with TRBD1. The CDR3 has 14 amino acids. Germline V gives CDR1 MNHEY, CDR2 SVGAGI. The V gene end was trimmed by 4 bases and the J gene end by 3 bases; junction bases not matched to a gene: 4.